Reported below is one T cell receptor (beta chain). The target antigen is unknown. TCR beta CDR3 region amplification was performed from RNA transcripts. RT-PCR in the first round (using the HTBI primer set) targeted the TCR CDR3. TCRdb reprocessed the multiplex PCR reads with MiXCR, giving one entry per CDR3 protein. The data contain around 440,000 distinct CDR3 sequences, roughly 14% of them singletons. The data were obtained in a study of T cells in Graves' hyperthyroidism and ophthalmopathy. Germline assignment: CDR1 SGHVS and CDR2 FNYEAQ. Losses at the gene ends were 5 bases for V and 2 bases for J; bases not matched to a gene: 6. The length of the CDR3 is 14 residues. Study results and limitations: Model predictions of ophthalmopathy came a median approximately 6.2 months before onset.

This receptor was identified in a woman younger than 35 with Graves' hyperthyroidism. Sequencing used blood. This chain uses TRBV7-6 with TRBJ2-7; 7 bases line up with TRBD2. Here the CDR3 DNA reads TGTGCCAGCAGCCCCGAAGCGGGAACCTACGAGCAGTACTTC. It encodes CASSPEAGTYEQYF.